The source of this TCR beta chain is a study of T cell responses to AZD1222 COVID-19 vaccine. Generated by immunoSEQ multiplex PCR, the TCRdb table keeps only in-frame clones and is missing some. The sample has about 120,000 clones; roughly nine tenths are singletons. A note on this clone: What it binds is not known.

The germline gives CDR1 MGHRA, CDR2 YSYEKL. V lost 1 base to trimming and J lost 0 bases, with 13 bases between them. The length of the CDR3 is 17 residues. General study findings and limits: Donors, mostly white British, included more females; clonal diversity was possibly underestimated.

Sequencing was performed on peripheral blood, taken on day 0 of AZD1222 vaccination. This receptor was obtained from an adult in good health. The V and J genes are TRBV4-1 and TRBJ1-5; possible D gene TRBD1, 6 bases. The CDR3 is CASSQGDKLYSNQPQHF. In DNA form, the CDR3 reads TGCGCCAGCAGCCAAGGGGACAAGTTGTATAGCAATCAGCCCCAGCATTTT.